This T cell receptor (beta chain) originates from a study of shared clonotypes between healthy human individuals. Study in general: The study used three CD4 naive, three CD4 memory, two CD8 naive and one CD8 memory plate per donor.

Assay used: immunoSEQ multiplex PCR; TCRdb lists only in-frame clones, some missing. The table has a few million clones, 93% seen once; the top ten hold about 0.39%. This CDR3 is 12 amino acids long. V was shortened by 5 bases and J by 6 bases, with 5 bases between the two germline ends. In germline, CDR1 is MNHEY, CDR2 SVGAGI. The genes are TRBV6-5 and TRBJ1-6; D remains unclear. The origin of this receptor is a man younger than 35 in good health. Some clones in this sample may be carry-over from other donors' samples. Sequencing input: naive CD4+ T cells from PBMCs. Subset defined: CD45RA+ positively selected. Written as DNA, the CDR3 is TGTGCCAGCAGTGGGCTTAATTCACCCCTCCACTTT. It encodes CASSGLNSPLHF.